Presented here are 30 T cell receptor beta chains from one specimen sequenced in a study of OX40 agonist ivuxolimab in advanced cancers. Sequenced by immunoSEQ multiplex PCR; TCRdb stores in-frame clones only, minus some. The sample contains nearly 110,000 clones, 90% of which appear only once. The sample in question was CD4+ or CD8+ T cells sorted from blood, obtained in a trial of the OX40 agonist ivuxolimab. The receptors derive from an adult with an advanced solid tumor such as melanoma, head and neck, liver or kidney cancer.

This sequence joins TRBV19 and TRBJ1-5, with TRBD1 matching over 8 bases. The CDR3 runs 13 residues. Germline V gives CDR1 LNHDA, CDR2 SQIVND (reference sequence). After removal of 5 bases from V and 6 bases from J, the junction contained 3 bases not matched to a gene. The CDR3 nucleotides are TGTGCCAGTAGTGTTCAGGGGGCTCAGCCCCAGCATTTT. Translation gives CASSVQGAQPQHF.

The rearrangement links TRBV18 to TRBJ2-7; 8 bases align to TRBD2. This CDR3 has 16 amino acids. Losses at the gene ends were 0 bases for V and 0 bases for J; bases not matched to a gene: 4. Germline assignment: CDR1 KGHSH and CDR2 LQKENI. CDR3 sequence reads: CASSPPGLGSSYEQYF. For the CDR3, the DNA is TGTGCCAGCTCACCACCGGGACTAGGGAGCTCCTACGAGCAGTACTTC.

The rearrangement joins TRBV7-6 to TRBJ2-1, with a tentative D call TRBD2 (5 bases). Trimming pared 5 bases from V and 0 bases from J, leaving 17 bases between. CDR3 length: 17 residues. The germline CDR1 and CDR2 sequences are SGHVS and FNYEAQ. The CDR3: CASSPSGGPSSYNEQFF. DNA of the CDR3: TGTGCCAGCAGCCCCAGCGGCGGGCCCAGCTCCTACAATGAGCAGTTCTTC.

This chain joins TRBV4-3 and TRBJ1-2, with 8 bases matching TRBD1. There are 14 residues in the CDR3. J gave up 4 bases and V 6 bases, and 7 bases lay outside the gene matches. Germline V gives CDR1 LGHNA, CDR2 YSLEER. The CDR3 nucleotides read TGCGCCAGCAGGAAGAGCGGGACAGGCTATGGCTACACCTTC. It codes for CASRKSGTGYGYTF.

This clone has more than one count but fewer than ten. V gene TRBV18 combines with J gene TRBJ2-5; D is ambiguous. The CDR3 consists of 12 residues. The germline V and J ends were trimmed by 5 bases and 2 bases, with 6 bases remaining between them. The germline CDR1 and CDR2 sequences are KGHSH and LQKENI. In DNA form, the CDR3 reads TGTGCCAGCTCAGGGCAGCAAGAGACCCAGTACTTC. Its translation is CASSGQQETQYF.

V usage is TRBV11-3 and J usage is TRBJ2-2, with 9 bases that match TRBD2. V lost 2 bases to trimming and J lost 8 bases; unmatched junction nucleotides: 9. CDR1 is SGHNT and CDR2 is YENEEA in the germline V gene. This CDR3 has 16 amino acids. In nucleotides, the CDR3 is TGTGCCAGCAGCTTACGTCTAGCGGGACCCACAGGGGAGCTGTTTTTT. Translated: CASSLRLAGPTGELFF. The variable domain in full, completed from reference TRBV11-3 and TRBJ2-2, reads EAGVVQSPRYKIIEKKQPVAFWCNPISGHNTLYWYLQNLGQGPELLIRYENEEAVDDSQLPKDRFSAERLKGVDSTLKIQPAELGDSAVYLCASSLRLAGPTGELFFGEGSRLTVL.

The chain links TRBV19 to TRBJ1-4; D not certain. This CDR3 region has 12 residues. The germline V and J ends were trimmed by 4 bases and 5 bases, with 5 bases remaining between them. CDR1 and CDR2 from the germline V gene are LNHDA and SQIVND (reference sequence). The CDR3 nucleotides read TGTGCCAGTAGTAGAAAGAATGAAAAACTGTTTTTT. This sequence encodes CASSRKNEKLFF.

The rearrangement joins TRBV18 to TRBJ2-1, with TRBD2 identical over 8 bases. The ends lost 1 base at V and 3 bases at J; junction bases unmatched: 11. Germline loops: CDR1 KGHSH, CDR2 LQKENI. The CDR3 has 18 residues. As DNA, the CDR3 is TGTGCCAGCTCACCACTCGCTACTAGCGGCACCCTCTACAATGAGCAGTTCTTC. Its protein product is CASSPLATSGTLYNEQFF.

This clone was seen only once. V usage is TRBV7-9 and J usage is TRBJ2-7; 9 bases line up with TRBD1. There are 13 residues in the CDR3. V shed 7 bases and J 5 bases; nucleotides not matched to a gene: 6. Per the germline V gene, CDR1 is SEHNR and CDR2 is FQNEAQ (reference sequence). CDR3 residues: CASTVQGANEQYF. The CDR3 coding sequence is TGTGCCAGCACCGTACAGGGGGCGAACGAGCAGTACTTC.

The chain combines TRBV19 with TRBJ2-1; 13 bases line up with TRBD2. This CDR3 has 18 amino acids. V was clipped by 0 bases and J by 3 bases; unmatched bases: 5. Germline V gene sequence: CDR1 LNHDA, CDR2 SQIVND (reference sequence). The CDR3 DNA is TGTGCCAGTAGTATAGAAGGGACTAGCGGGGTTGTCTACAATGAGCAGTTCTTC. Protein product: CASSIEGTSGVVYNEQFF.

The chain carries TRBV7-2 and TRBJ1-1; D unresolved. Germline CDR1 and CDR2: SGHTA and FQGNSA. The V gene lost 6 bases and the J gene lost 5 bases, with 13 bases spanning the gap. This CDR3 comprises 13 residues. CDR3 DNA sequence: TGTGCCAGCAGTCTCACTCGGGGAACTGAAGCTTTCTTT. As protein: CASSLTRGTEAFF.

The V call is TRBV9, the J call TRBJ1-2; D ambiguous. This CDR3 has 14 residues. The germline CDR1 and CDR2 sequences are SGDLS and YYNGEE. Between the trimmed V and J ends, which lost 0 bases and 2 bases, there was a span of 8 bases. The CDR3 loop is CASSVDSANYGYTF. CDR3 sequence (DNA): TGTGCCAGCAGCGTAGACTCAGCCAACTATGGCTACACCTTC. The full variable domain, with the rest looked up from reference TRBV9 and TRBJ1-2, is DSGVTQTPKHLITATGQRVTLRCSPRSGDLSVYWYQQSLDQGLQFLIQYYNGEERAKGNILERFSAQQFPDLHSELNLSSLELGDSALYFCASSVDSANYGYTFGSGTRLTVV.

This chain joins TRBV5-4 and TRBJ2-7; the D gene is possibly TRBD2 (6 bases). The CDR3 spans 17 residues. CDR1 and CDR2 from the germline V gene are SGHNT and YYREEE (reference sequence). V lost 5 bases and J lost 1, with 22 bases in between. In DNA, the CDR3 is TGTGCCAGCAGTCCAAACGGGGGACTCCTGTCTTCCTACGAGCAGTACTTC. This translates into CASSPNGGLLSSYEQYF. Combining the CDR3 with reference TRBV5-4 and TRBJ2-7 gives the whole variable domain ETGVTQSPTHLIKTRGQQVTLRCSSQSGHNTVSWYQQALGQGPQFIFQYYREEENGRGNFPPRFSGLQFPNYSSELNVNALELDDSALYLCASSPNGGLLSSYEQYFGPGTRLTVT.

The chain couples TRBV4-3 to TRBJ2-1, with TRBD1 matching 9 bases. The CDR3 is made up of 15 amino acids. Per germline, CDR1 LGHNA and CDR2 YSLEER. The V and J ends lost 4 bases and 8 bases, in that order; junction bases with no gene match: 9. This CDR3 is CASSPHRDRAYEQFF. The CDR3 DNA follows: TGCGCCAGCAGCCCCCACCGGGACAGGGCCTATGAGCAGTTCTTC.

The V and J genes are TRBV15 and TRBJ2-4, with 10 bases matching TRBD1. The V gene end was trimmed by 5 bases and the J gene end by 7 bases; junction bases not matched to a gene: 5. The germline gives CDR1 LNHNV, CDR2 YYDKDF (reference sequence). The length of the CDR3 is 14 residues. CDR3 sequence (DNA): TGTGCCACCAGCCGGGACAGGGGCTTCAACATTCAGTACTTC. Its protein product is CATSRDRGFNIQYF.

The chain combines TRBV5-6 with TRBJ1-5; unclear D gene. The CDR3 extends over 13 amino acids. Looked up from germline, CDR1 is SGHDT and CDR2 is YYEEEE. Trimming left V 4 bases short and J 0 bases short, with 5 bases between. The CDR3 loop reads CASSVNSNQPQHF. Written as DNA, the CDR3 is TGTGCCAGCAGCGTTAATAGCAATCAGCCCCAGCATTTT.

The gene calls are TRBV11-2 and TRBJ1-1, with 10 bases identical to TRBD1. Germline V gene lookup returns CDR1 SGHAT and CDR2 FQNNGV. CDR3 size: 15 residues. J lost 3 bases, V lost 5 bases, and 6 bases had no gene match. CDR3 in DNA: TGTGCCAGCAGCCTGACAGGGGGCAGGTACACTGAAGCTTTCTTT. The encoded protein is CASSLTGGRYTEAFF. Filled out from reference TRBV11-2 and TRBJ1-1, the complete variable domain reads EAGVAQSPRYKIIEKRQSVAFWCNPISGHATLYWYQQILGQGPKLLIQFQNNGVVDDSQLPKDRFSAERLKGVDSTLKIQPAKLEDSAVYLCASSLTGGRYTEAFFGQGTRLTVV.

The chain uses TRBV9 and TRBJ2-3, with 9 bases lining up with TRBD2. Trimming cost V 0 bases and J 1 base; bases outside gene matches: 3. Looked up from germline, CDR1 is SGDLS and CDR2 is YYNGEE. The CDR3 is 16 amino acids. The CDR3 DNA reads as TGTGCCAGCAGCGTAGGACTAGCGGCCCGCACAGATACGCAGTATTTT. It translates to CASSVGLAARTDTQYF.

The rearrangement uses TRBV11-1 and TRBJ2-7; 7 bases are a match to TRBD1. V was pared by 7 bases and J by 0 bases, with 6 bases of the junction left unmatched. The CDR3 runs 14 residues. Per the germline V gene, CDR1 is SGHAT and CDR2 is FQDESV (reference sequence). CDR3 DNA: TGTGCCAGCACAAGGGACAGCCACTCCTACGAGCAGTACTTC. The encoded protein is CASTRDSHSYEQYF.

The CDR3 DNA reads TGTGCTAGTGGTTTGGGCGGGGTAGGAAGCACAGATACGCAGTATTTT. Its translation: CASGLGGVGSTDTQYF. This chain connects TRBV12-5 to TRBJ2-3; tentative D call: TRBD2 (6 bases). The germline V gene encodes CDR1 LGHNT and CDR2 FRNRAP. V was clipped by 1 base and J by 0 bases, with 11 bases between them. The CDR3 sequence is 16 residues long.

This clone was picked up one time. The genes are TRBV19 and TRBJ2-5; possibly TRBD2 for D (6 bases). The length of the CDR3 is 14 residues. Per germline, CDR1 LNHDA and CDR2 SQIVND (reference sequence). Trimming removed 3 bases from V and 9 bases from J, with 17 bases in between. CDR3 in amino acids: CASSIWGDQAPQYF. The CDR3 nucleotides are TGTGCCAGTAGTATCTGGGGGGACCAAGCGCCCCAGTACTTC.

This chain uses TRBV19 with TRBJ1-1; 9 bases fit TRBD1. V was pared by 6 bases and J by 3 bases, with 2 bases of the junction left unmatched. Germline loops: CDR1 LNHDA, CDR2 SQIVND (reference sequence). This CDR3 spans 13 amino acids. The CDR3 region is CASRGTGYTEAFF. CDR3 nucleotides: TGTGCCAGTAGGGGGACAGGGTACACTGAAGCTTTCTTT.

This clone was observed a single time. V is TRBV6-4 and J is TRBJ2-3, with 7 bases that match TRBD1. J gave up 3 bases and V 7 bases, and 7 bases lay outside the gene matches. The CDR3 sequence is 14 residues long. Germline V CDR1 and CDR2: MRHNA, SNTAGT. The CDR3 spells CASKLGQRTDTQYF. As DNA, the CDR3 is TGTGCCAGCAAGTTGGGACAGAGAACAGATACGCAGTATTTT.

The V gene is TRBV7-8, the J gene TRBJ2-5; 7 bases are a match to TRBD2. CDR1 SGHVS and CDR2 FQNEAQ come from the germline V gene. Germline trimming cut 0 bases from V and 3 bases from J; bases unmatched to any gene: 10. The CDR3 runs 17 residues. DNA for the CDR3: TGTGCCAGCAGCTTAGCTATCGGGTGGGCGGGGGAAGAGACCCAGTACTTC. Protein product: CASSLAIGWAGEETQYF.

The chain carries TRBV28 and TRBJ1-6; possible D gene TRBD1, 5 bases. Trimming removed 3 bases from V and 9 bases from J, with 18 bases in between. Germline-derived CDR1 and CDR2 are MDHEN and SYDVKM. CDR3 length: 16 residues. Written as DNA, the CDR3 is TGTGCCAGCAGTTTGGGCGCCCCAGGGATAGGTTCACCCCTCCACTTT. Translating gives CASSLGAPGIGSPLHF.

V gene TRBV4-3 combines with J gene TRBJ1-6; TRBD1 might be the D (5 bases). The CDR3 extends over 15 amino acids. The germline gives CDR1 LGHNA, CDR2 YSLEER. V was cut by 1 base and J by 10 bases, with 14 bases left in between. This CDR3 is CASSQGGGLVSPLHF. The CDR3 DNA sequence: TGCGCCAGCAGCCAAGGGGGGGGATTAGTCTCACCCCTCCACTTT.

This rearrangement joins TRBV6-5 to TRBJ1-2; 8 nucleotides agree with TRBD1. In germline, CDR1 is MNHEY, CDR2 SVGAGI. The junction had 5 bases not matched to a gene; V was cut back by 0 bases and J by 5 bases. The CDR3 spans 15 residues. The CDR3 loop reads CASSYSGQGLYGYTF. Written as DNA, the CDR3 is TGTGCCAGCAGTTACTCCGGACAGGGTCTATATGGCTACACCTTC.

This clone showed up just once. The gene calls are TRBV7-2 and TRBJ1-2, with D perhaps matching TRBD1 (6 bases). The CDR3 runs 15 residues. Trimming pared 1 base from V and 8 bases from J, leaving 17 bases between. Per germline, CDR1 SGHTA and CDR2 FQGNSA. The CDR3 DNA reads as TGTGCCAGCAGCTTAGAAGCGACGGGGGCGCGCGGCTACACCTTC. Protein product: CASSLEATGARGYTF.

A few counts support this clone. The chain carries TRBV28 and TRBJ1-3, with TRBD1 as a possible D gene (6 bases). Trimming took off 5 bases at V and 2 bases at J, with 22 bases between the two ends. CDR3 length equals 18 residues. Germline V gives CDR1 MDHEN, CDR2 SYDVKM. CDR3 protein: CASSPYFPSGATGNTIYF. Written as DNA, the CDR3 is TGTGCCAGCAGTCCTTATTTCCCGTCGGGGGCAACTGGAAACACCATATATTTT.

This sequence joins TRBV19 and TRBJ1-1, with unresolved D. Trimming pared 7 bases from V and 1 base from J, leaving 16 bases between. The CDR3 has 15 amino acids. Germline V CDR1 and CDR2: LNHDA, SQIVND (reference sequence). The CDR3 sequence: CASIPVGRGNTEAFF. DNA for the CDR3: TGTGCCAGTATTCCAGTAGGCCGGGGGAACACTGAAGCTTTCTTT.